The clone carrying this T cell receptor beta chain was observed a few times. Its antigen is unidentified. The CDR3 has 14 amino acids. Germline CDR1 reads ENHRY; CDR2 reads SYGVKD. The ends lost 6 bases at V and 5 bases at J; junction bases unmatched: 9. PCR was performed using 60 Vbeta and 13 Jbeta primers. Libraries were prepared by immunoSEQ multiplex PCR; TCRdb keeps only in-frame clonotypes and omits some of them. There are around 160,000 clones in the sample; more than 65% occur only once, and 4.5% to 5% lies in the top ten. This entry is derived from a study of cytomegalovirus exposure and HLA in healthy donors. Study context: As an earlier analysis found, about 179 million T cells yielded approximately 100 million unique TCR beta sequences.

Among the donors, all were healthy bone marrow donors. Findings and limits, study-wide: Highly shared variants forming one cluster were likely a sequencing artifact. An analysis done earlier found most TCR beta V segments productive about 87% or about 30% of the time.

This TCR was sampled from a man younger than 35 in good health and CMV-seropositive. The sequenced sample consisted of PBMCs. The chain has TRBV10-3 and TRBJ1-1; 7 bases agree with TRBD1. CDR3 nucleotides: TGTGCCATCAGAGACAGGGTAGGGGAAACTGAAGCTTTCTTT. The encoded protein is CAIRDRVGETEAFF.